This is a list of T cell receptor beta chains from one sample in a study of blood T cell repertoires in COVID-19. Using immunoSEQ multiplex PCR, the repertoire was profiled, and TCRdb retains in-frame clones only, with some absent. This table holds 150,000 or so clones, 90% found once. Material for sequencing was peripheral blood. These receptors were obtained from a man in his fifties or sixties with active or convalescent COVID-19. Both conserved end residues are trimmed from each CDR3. Clone size is shown for a subset of rows, as once, few, many or a class of expanded clone.

J gene	clone size	V gene	CDR3 length	CDR3 protein
TRBJ2-7	-	TRBV6-1	14	ASSVADRVGSYEQY
TRBJ2-6	-	TRBV5-4	15	ASSFMSGGQGPNVLT
TRBJ1-2	-	TRBV4-2	12	ASSQWDRAGGYT
TRBJ1-6	once	TRBV5-4	14	ASSLSPSGADSPLH
TRBJ2-3	-	TRBV14	16	ASSQDLTSGSVTDTQY
TRBJ2-3	-	TRBV5-1	9	ASSLLDTQY
TRBJ1-2	-	TRBV7-2	14	ASSPGGSFEVYGYT
TRBJ2-1	-	TRBV4-1	15	ASSQDRRTGTYNEQF
TRBJ1-3	-	TRBV6-5	12	ASGTGLSGNTIY
TRBJ1-1	-	TRBV19	12	ASSTSVVNTEAF
TRBJ1-1	-	TRBV2	13	ASSARQLPNTEAF
TRBJ1-1	-	TRBV12-3/TRBV12-4	11	ASTLGQGPEAF
TRBJ2-3	-	TRBV7-9	13	ASSLAAGGTDTQY
TRBJ1-1	-	TRBV10-3	12	AISTGETNTEAF
TRBJ2-5	-	TRBV19	12	ASSMSQGKETQY
TRBJ2-1	-	TRBV11-3	14	ASSPRTSGGFNEQF
TRBJ2-1	-	TRBV18	12	ASSPRASDNEQF
TRBJ2-3	-	TRBV6-4	12	ASAAGGPTDTQY
TRBJ1-1	-	TRBV10-3	12	AISELTGNTEAF
TRBJ1-5	few	TRBV4-1	13	ASSLSDRGNQPQH
TRBJ2-2	-	TRBV10-3	13	AIRGLAGAAGELF
TRBJ1-2	-	TRBV6-5	11	ASSYERGYGYT
TRBJ2-1	-	TRBV6-4	14	ATRRASGRDGNEQF
TRBJ1-3	-	TRBV7-9	16	ASSPRGLGSGSGNTIY
TRBJ1-5	-	TRBV6-5	12	ASSYRGGFEPQH
TRBJ1-6	-	TRBV3-1/TRBV3-2	12	ASSQVQVPSPLH
TRBJ1-3	-	TRBV5-6	15	ASSSTDRAYSGNTIY
TRBJ2-3	once	TRBV7-9	13	ASTPTGTRADTQY
TRBJ2-1	-	TRBV14	13	ASSQRGNPYNEQF
TRBJ1-1	-	TRBV28	13	ASSFGGAQGTEAF
TRBJ2-7	-	TRBV18	12	ASSAGQGGYEQY
TRBJ2-1	-	TRBV28	14	ASGAPGQGAYNEQF
TRBJ1-2	-	TRBV6-1	13	ASSEGHFANYGYT
TRBJ2-7	-	TRBV6-5	13	ASIGLAGRLYEQY
TRBJ1-1	-	TRBV12-2	13	ASRLSSDRDTEAF
TRBJ1-1	-	TRBV10-3	15	AISGSRAGGGHTEAF